This T cell receptor (beta chain) was documented in a study of glioma-infiltrating T cells. Trimming pared 3 bases from V and 7 bases from J, leaving 16 bases between. Germline CDR1 and CDR2: MGHRA and YSYEKL. The CDR3 loop spans 15 amino acids. The iRepertoire nested amplicon-rescue multiplex PCR amplified TCR alpha and beta CDR3s from RNA. For one-step reverse transcription and amplification, roughly 85-450 ng of tissue mRNA or PBMC total RNA was used. TCRdb called the multiplex PCR reads again in MiXCR, with one record for every CDR3 protein. The top ten hold about 6.6% of the sample, which has approximately 90,000 distinct CDR3 sequences, about 23% seen once. Remarks on this clonotype: The antigen is not known.

Study results and caveats: Non-neoplastic patients had below-expected tissue-blood divergence, while all gliomas exceeded expectation. Only very few CDR3 sequences appeared in both tissue and blood.

This TCR was recovered from a human donor with low-grade glioma or glioblastoma, undergoing nonglioma brain surgery, or in good health (not recorded which). The chain uses TRBV4-1 and TRBJ2-1, with a possible D match to TRBD2 (7 bases). The sample taken for sequencing was glioma tissue, nonneoplastic brain tissue, or PBMCs (not recorded which). The CDR3 here is CASSQEGGGGNEQFF. DNA of the CDR3: TGCGCCAGCAGCCAGGAAGGGGGGGGGGGAAATGAGCAGTTCTTC.